This TCR beta chain originates from a study of chemoradiotherapy in HPV16-positive cancers (dated by TCRdb to between 2021 and 2022). Broadly, across the study: Functional T-cell assays on cells from two HPV16-positive patients defined candidate HPV-specific T-cell clones and common TCR motifs. Whether T-cell immunity against the HPV oncoproteins E6 and E7 changes during chemoradiotherapy and whether survival is affected by this immunity were examined in the study. The candidate HPV-specific TCRs and motifs were subsequently tracked in TCR repertoires obtained from roughly 78 patients with HPV-related cancers. Here is what the overall study found, with its caveats: The functional definition of HPV-specific T cells came from only a couple of HPV16-positive patients, and the survival association was reported for HPV16-positive patients. Expansion of candidate HPV-specific clones and E7-related TCR motifs was observed in the tumor microenvironment during treatment, whereas no such expansion was observed for non-HPV-specific T cells. Improved recurrence-free survival in HPV16-positive patients was associated with expansion of HPV-responsive T cells during chemoradiotherapy.

From the cysteine up to the phenylalanine, the CDR3 has a length of 15 residues. Of all the DNA, just the CDR3 is kept, 45 bases in frame from base 1. The trim is 2 bases for V and 7 bases for J, with a gap of 15 bases between the germline ends. Based on the germline V gene (reference sequence), the CDR1 and CDR2 sequences are LNHDA and SQIVND. Concerning this clone: Its antigen is currently not known. Base qualities were left out, and no much larger clone turns up one base away.

Repertoires were sampled repeatedly over the course of chemoradiotherapy, so clonal expansion could be followed in the tumor microenvironment. Libraries were made using the immunoSEQ multiplex PCR assay. TCRdb obtained this table from immuneACCESS and retained in-frame rearrangements with V and J assigned. These tables miss some clones; where compared with another copy, unresolved V genes account for less than half of the shortfall, and the remainder is unexplained. A total of fewer than 6,500 clones appear in this sample, about 80% of them only once. The ten top clones hold around 6.5% of the sample.

The starting material was tumor tissue, obtained from a patient who underwent chemoradiotherapy. The V gene is TRBV19 and the J gene is TRBJ1-5, with TRBD1 tentatively as D gene (5 bases match). The source of this sequence is a human donor with HPV-associated anogenital cancer. Read as DNA, the sequence is TGTGCCAGTAGTATAACTTCCAGGGCCAGCCAGCCCCAGCATTTT. This is translated as CASSITSRASQPQHF.